The 10 T cell receptor beta chains presented below share a single source sample, sequenced in a study of blood T cell repertoires in COVID-19. Clones were read by immunoSEQ multiplex PCR, and TCRdb kept only the in-frame ones, dropping some. Of some 180,000 clones detected, around 83% appear once; the ten largest clones hold roughly 13%. Sequenced material: peripheral blood. The source of these receptors is a human donor in a cohort sampled during active COVID-19.

The V call is TRBV4-2, the J call TRBJ1-2; D is unclear. With 0 bases removed from V and 8 bases from J, the gap between germline ends came to 13 bases. Germline assignment: CDR1 LGHNA and CDR2 YNFKEQ. The CDR3 runs to 14 residues. CDR3 region: CASSQDETAGGYTF. The CDR3 region has the DNA TGTGCCAGCAGCCAAGATGAAACGGCGGGAGGCTACACCTTC.

V is TRBV11-2 and J is TRBJ1-1; D ambiguous. This CDR3 region has 16 residues. The germline V and J ends were trimmed by 1 base and 3 bases, with 15 bases remaining between them. The germline gives CDR1 SGHAT, CDR2 FQNNGV. CDR3 nucleotide sequence: TGTGCCAGCAGCTTAGGAGGACCTATGAGGGACACTGAAGCTTTCTTT. Protein: CASSLGGPMRDTEAFF.

This sequence joins TRBV5-1 and TRBJ2-1; 9 bases line up with TRBD2. There are 17 residues in the CDR3. The V and J ends lost 5 bases and 6 bases, in that order; junction bases with no gene match: 15. Germline CDR1 is SGHRS and CDR2 is YFSETQ. CDR3 amino acids: CASSGTVGASGTNEQFF. The CDR3 DNA is TGCGCCAGCAGTGGGACAGTTGGGGCTAGCGGGACCAATGAGCAGTTCTTC.

The chain is built from TRBV2 and TRBJ1-6; D is uncertain. Germline assignment: CDR1 SNHLY and CDR2 FYNNEI. CDR3 length equals 15 residues. V was pared by 6 bases and J by 0 bases, with 9 bases between. CDR3 protein: CASRTLRSYNSPLHF. The CDR3, as DNA: TGTGCCAGCAGGACTCTCCGCTCCTATAATTCACCCCTCCACTTT. The entire variable domain, with the rest obtained from reference TRBV2 and TRBJ1-6, is as follows: EPEVTQTPSHQVTQMGQEVILRCVPISNHLYFYWYRQILGQKVEFLVSFYNNEISEKSEIFDDQFSVERPDGSNFTLKIRSTKLEDSAMYFCASRTLRSYNSPLHFGNGTRLTVT.

The chain carries TRBV5-1 and TRBJ2-7; TRBD2 agrees at 12 bases. J gave up 3 bases and V 0 bases, and 10 bases lay outside the gene matches. The germline CDR1 and CDR2 sequences are SGHRS and YFSETQ. CDR3 length: 18 amino acids. CDR3 sequence (DNA): TGCGCCAGCAGCTTGGGGTCTAGCGGGAGGGCTAGGATCTACGAGCAGTACTTC. Its translation: CASSLGSSGRARIYEQYF.

This chain joins TRBV7-9 and TRBJ2-7, with 7 bases lining up with TRBD2. This CDR3 has 17 amino acids. From germline, CDR1 is SEHNR and CDR2 FQNEAQ (reference sequence). V lost 0 bases and J lost 4; bases outside the gene matches: 12. This CDR3 is CASSLATGGGDSYEQYF. As DNA, the CDR3 is TGTGCCAGCAGCTTAGCAACAGGCGGGGGAGATTCATACGAGCAGTACTTC. Full variable domain (rest looked up from reference TRBV7-9 and TRBJ2-7): DTGVSQNPRHKITKRGQNVTFRCDPISEHNRLYWYRQTLGQGPEFLTYFQNEAQLEKSRLLSDRFSAERPKGSFSTLEIQRTEQGDSAMYLCASSLATGGGDSYEQYFGPGTRLTVT.

V and J are TRBV13 and TRBJ2-5; perhaps TRBD1 as D (6 bases). CDR1 is PRHDT and CDR2 is FYEKMQ in the germline V gene (reference sequence). This CDR3 contains 14 residues. Trimming stripped 5 bases from V and 2 bases from J, with 12 bases between. The CDR3 coding sequence is TGTGCCAGCAGCGGTAGGACAGAGCAAGAGACCCAGTACTTC. Residues: CASSGRTEQETQYF. Using reference TRBV13 and TRBJ2-5 for the parts outside the CDR3, the full variable domain is AAGVIQSPRHLIKEKRETATLKCYPIPRHDTVYWYQQGPGQDPQFLISFYEKMQSDKGSIPDRFSAQQFSDYHSELNMSSLELGDSALYFCASSGRTEQETQYFGPGTRLLVL.

J is TRBJ2-1 and V is TRBV3-1 (or the pseudogene TRBV3-2); D possibly corresponds to TRBD2 (6 bases). This CDR3 contains 14 residues. From germline, CDR1 is LGHDT and CDR2 YNNKEL (reference sequence). V lost 4 bases and J lost 0, with 7 bases in between. The chain's CDR3 is CASSPGSSYNEQFF. The CDR3 nucleotides are TGTGCCAGCAGCCCCGGGAGCTCCTACAATGAGCAGTTCTTC.

The V and J genes are TRBV11-3 and TRBJ1-1, with D unclear. The CDR3 covers 14 residues. With 4 bases removed from V and 0 bases from J, the gap between germline ends came to 9 bases. Germline CDR1 and CDR2: SGHNT and YENEEA. The CDR3 loop reads CASSSGLMNTEAFF. In DNA form, the CDR3 reads TGTGCCAGCAGCTCAGGACTTATGAACACTGAAGCTTTCTTT.

This chain joins TRBV3-1 (or the pseudogene TRBV3-2) and TRBJ2-7; 7 bases agree with TRBD1. Trimming at V came to 3 bases and at J to 2 bases, leaving 7 bases not matched to a gene. This CDR3 is built from 15 residues. The V gene's germline CDR1 is LGHDT and CDR2 YNNKEL (reference sequence). The CDR3 DNA sequence: TGTGCCAGCAGCCAGAACCTGGGACAGACCTACGAGCAGTACTTC. It codes for CASSQNLGQTYEQYF.